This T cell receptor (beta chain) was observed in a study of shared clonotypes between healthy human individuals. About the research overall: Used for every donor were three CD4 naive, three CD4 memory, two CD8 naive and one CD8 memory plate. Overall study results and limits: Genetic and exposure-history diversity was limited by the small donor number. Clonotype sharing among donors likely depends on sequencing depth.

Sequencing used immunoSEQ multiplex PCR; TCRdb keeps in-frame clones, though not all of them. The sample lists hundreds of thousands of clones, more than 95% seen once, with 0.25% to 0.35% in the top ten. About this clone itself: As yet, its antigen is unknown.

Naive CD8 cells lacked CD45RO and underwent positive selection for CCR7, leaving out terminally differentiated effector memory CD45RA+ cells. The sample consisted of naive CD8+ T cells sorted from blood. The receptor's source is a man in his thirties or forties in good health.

Here the CDR3 reads CASPPGQQTDTQYF. As DNA, the CDR3 is TGCGCCAGTCCCCCGGGACAGCAGACCGATACGCAGTATTTT. The chain has TRBV5-1 and TRBJ2-3; 7 bases align to TRBD1. Per germline, CDR1 SGHRS and CDR2 YFSETQ. The CDR3 is 14 residues long. Germline trimming cut 8 bases from V and 6 bases from J; bases unmatched to any gene: 12.